This TCR beta chain was found in a study of technical replicates of blood from several donors. Sequencing was performed with immunoSEQ multiplex PCR; in TCRdb, only in-frame clones are kept and a portion is missing. This table holds tens of thousands of clones, about 95% found once. From germline, CDR1 is KGHSH and CDR2 LQKENI. The CDR3 spans 16 residues. Trimming took 5 bases from V and 4 from J; bases not matched to a gene: 8. The chain carries TRBV18 and TRBJ2-2; 9 nucleotides agree with TRBD2. The sequencing sample was made of T cells isolated from PBMCs. The sequence was collected from a human donor in good health. CDR3 DNA: TGTGCCAGCTCAGGAACCGGGACTAGCTCCACCGGGGAGCTGTTTTTT. This sequence encodes CASSGTGTSSTGELFF.